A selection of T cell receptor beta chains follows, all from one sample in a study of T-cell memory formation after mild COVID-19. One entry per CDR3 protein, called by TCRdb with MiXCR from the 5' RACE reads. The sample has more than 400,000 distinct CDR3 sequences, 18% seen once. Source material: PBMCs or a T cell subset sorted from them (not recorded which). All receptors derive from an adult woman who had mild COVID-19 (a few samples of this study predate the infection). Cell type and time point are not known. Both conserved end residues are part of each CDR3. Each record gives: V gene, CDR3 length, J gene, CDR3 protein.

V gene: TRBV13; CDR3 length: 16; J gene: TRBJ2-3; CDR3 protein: CASSSRTSGSTDTQYF
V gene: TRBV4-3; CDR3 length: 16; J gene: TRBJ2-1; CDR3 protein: CASSQPGTSSYNEQFF
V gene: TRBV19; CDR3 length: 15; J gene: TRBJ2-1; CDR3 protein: CASSISGTTVNEQFF
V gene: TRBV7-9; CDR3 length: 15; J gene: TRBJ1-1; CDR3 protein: CASSLAVQGVAEAFF
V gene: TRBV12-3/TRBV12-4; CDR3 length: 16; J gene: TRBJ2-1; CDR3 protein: CASRPGLAGAYNEQFF
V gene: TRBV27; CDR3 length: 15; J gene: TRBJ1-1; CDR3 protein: CAVRSRAGVNTEAFF
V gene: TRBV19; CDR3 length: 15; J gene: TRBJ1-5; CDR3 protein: CASETWGQGNQPQHF
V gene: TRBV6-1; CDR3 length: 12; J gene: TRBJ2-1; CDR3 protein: CASRSSYNEQFF
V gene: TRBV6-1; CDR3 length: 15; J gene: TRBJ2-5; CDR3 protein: CASSDGAGTQETQYF
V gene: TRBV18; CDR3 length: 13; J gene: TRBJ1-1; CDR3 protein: CASSPAGGVQAFF
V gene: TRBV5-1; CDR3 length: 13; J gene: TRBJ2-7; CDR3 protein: CASSITGGYEQYF
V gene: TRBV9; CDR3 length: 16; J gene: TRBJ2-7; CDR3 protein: CASSVDGQTEAYEQYF
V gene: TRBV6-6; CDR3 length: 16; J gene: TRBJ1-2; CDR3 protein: CASSVGRQLFTYGYTF
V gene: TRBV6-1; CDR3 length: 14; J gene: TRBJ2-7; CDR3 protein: CASLPSGQAYEQYF
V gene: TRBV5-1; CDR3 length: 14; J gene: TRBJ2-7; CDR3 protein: CASSSRGTGHEQYF
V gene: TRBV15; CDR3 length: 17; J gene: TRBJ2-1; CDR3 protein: CATSRDTARQGGNEQFF
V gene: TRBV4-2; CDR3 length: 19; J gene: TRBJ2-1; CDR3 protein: CASSQEADQTGWFYNEQFF
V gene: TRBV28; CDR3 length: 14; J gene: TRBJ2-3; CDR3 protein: CASSIRVGTDTQYF
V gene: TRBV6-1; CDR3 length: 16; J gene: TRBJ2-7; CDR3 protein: CASSVSGSESSYEQYF
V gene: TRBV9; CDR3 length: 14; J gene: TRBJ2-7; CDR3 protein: CASSAGGDIYEQYF
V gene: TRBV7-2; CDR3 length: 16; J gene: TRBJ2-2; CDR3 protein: CASSLDAGVDTGELFF
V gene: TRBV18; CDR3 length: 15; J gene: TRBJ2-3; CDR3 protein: CASSPGGSGADTQYF
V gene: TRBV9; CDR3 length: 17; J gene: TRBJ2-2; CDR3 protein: CASSAPGGISNTGELFF
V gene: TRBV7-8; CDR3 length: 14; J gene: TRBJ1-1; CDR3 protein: CAISIGTGNTEAFF
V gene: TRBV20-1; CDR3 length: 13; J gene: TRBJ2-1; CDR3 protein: CSARTSGGYEQFF
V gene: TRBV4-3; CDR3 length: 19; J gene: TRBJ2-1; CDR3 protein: CASSQDRAGMISSYNEQFF
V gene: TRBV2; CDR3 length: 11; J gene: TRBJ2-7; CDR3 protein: CATSGFNEQYF